This TCR beta chain originates from a study of beta chain features in type 1 diabetes. Study-level findings and limits: When Type 1 diabetes patients were examined, their TCRB CDR3s proved moderately but significantly shorter in all four CD4+ subsets.

Germline lookup yields CDR1 GTSNPN and CDR2 SVGIG (reference sequence). The length of the CDR3 is 13 residues. V was trimmed by 2 bases and J by 4 bases, leaving 11 bases between them. Isolated RNA was reverse transcribed in full, so expressed TCRB transcripts were sequenced. Reads from naive, central memory and regulatory T cell samples averaged about 3.8 million. Only in-frame clones appear in the TCRdb table, and some are missing; sequencing was by immunoSEQ multiplex PCR. Altogether some 160,000 clones are present, 8.5% to 10% being singletons, with the ten largest covering under 0.85%. In its sample, this clone was seen a few times. Its antigen is undetermined.

What was sequenced was central memory CD4+ T cells from blood. The rearrangement uses TRBV30 and TRBJ1-1, with D tentatively TRBD1 (6 bases). This TCR was recovered from a woman aged 25 to 39 with type 1 diabetes. DNA for the CDR3: TGTGCCTGGAGTAGGAACAGGGCCACTGAAGCTTTCTTT. Its translation is CAWSRNRATEAFF.